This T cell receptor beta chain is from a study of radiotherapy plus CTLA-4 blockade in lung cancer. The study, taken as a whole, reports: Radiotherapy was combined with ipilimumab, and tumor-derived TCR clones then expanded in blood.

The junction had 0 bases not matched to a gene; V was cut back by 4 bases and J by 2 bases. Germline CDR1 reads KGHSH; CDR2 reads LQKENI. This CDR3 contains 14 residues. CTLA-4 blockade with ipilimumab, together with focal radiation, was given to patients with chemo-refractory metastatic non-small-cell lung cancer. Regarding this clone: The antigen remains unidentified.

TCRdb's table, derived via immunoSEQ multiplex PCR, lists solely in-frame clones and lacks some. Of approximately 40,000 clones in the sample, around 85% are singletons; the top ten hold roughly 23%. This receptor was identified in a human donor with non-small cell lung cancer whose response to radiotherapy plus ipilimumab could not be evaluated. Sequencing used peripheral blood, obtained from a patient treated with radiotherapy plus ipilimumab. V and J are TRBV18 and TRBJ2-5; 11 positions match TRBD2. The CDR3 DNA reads TGTGCCAGCTCACGGACTAGCGGGCAAGAGACCCAGTACTTC. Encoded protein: CASSRTSGQETQYF.